This entry lists 3 T cell receptor beta chains sequenced from one sample in a study of shared clonotypes between healthy human individuals. Assay: immunoSEQ multiplex PCR; the TCRdb copy retains only in-frame clones and omits some. Among some 1 million clones listed, more than 65% were seen once. The sequenced sample consisted of memory CD4+ T cells sorted from blood. Subset indicated: CD45RA-negative fraction. Receptors originate from a young man in good health.

V usage is TRBV27 and J usage is TRBJ2-5; tentative D call: TRBD2 (6 bases). The ends were cut back, 4 bases at V and 2 bases at J, with 14 bases in the middle. Germline assignment: CDR1 MNHEY and CDR2 SMNVEV (reference sequence). This CDR3 spans 15 amino acids. The CDR3 DNA follows: TGTGCCAGCAGTTCGCGCCGTGCGGGGCAAGAGACCCAGTACTTC. Translation gives CASSSRRAGQETQYF.

The chain carries TRBV28 and TRBJ1-1, with D hard to call. With 7 bases removed from V and 4 bases from J, the gap between germline ends came to 16 bases. The V gene's germline CDR1 is MDHEN and CDR2 SYDVKM. This CDR3 spans 14 amino acids. This CDR3 is CASTSLGSLTEAFF. DNA of the CDR3: TGTGCCAGCACCTCCCTTGGCAGCCTCACTGAAGCTTTCTTT.

The V gene is TRBV28, the J gene TRBJ1-1; 9 bases are shared with TRBD1. The trim removed 7 bases at V and 2 bases at J, leaving 8 bases unmatched. Germline V lookup: CDR1 MDHEN, CDR2 SYDVKM. The CDR3 sequence is 15 residues long. CDR3 sequence reads: CASTAGDRVNTEAFF. The CDR3 DNA reads TGTGCCAGCACCGCGGGGGACAGGGTAAACACTGAAGCTTTCTTT.